The rows below give T cell receptor beta chains drawn from one sample of a study of regulatory T cells in long-lasting Graves disease. TCRdb reprocessed the multiplex PCR reads via MiXCR and lists one record per CDR3 protein. The sample holds approximately 560,000 distinct CDR3 sequences; 15% to 20% are singletons and the top ten take 12%. This same sample was also taken into another study, of T cells in Graves' hyperthyroidism and ophthalmopathy.

Material: peripheral blood mononuclear cells (PBMCs), obtained at new diagnosis, from a patient treated with antithyroid drugs. Receptor source: a man aged 18 to 29 with Graves disease. CDR3s include the opening cysteine and the closing phenylalanine or tryptophan. Fields, in order: clone size, J gene, D gene, V gene, CDR3 protein, CDR3 DNA. The D gene is left open where the match is weak. Where a row states a size, it is once, few, many or the class of an expanded clone; other rows omit it.

many,TRBJ1-5,NA,TRBV2,CASSDAVYQPQHF,TGTGCCAGCAGTGATGCTGTTTATCAGCCCCAGCATTTT
few,TRBJ1-2,TRBD1,TRBV6-1,CASRPGTDGGGYTF,TGTGCCAGCAGGCCCGGGACAGACGGTGGAGGCTACACCTTC
many,TRBJ2-1,TRBD2,TRBV7-2,CASSLGSGSSYNEQFF,TGTGCCAGCAGCTTAGGTAGCGGGAGCTCCTACAATGAGCAGTTCTTC
many,TRBJ1-1,NA,TRBV15,CATGTGMNTEAFF,TGTGCCACGGGAACAGGAATGAACACTGAAGCTTTCTTT
many,TRBJ2-3,TRBD1,TRBV7-8,CASRDDRAKADTQYF,TGTGCCAGCAGGGATGACAGGGCAAAGGCAGATACGCAGTATTTT
NA,TRBJ2-1,NA,TRBV28,CASSVRGDLNNNEQFF,TGTGCCAGCAGCGTTAGGGGGGACTTGAACAACAATGAGCAGTTCTTC
NA,TRBJ1-5,NA,TRBV12-3/TRBV12-4,CASRGQVNQPQHF,TGTGCCAGCAGAGGGCAGGTCAATCAGCCCCAGCATTTT
few,TRBJ1-2,NA,TRBV5-1,CASQTGAGYGYTF,TGCGCCAGCCAAACGGGGGCCGGCTATGGCTACACCTTC
many,TRBJ1-1,NA,TRBV2,CASTPTRGGRIAEAFF,TGTGCCAGCACGCCAACGAGGGGCGGGAGGATTGCTGAAGCTTTCTTT
NA,TRBJ2-2,NA,TRBV12-5,CASGFLPENTGELFF,TGTGCTAGTGGTTTCCTCCCCGAGAACACCGGGGAGCTGTTTTTT
many,TRBJ2-7,TRBD2,TRBV6-1,CASRGTRYEQYF,TGTGCCAGCAGAGGGACTAGGTACGAGCAGTACTTC